This entry lists 18 T cell receptor beta chains sequenced from one sample in a study of blood T cell repertoires in COVID-19. Some clones are missing from TCRdb's copy, which holds only in-frame ones; the method was immunoSEQ multiplex PCR. There are 410,000 or so clones in the sample; 70% to 90% occur only once, and 1.4% lies in the top ten. Sequencing was performed on peripheral blood. The receptors originated from a woman between 25 and 40 years old with active or convalescent COVID-19.

This clone has a single count. The chain links TRBV4-1 to TRBJ1-5; 9 bases match TRBD1. With V trimmed by 4 bases and J by 2 bases, 15 bases remained unmatched. The V gene's germline CDR1 is MGHRA and CDR2 YSYEKL. The CDR3 loop spans 19 amino acids. The CDR3 sequence: CASSPPPRTGDAGNQPQHF. CDR3 DNA sequence: TGCGCCAGCAGCCCACCCCCCCGGACAGGGGATGCAGGCAATCAGCCCCAGCATTTT.

The genes are TRBV27 and TRBJ2-1; 7 bases match TRBD1. This CDR3 is built from 13 residues. V shed 3 bases, J shed 7 bases, and the junction held 3 bases outside the gene matches. Germline CDR1 reads MNHEY; CDR2 reads SMNVEV (reference sequence). The CDR3 DNA follows: TGTGCCAGCAGTTTGGGACAGATGAATGAGCAGTTCTTC. It encodes CASSLGQMNEQFF.

This sequence joins TRBV4-1 and TRBJ1-2; 7 bases are a match to TRBD1. This CDR3 is built from 16 residues. Germline loops: CDR1 MGHRA, CDR2 YSYEKL. V dropped 3 bases and J dropped 5; count of bases not matched to a gene: 12. The CDR3 sequence is CASSQDPGQILYGYTF. In nucleotides, the CDR3 is TGCGCCAGCAGCCAGGACCCGGGACAGATCCTATATGGCTACACCTTC.

The gene calls are TRBV27 and TRBJ1-1; D unresolved. The CDR3 totals 15 residues. Germline V gene data show CDR1 as MNHEY and CDR2 as SMNVEV (reference sequence). The V end lost 4 bases, the J end lost 0 bases, and 12 bases lay between the germline ends. The CDR3 nucleotides are TGTGCCAGCAGTTCGCTGCCAAGCATGAACACTGAAGCTTTCTTT. It translates to CASSSLPSMNTEAFF.

This chain links TRBV18 with TRBJ2-1, with D maybe TRBD2 (6 bases). This CDR3 is built from 18 residues. V dropped 0 bases and J dropped 8 bases, with 23 bases sitting between them. CDR1 is KGHSH, CDR2 LQKENI, per germline. CDR3 bases: TGTGCCAGCTCACCACCAACCGGCGGGACCCCCAATTTCTATGAGCAGTTCTTC. It is translated as CASSPPTGGTPNFYEQFF. The variable domain in full, completed from reference TRBV18 and TRBJ2-1, reads NAGVMQNPRHLVRRRGQEARLRCSPMKGHSHVYWYRQLPEEGLKFMVYLQKENIIDESGMPKERFSAEFPKEGPSILRIQQVVRGDSAAYFCASSPPTGGTPNFYEQFFGPGTRLTVL.

This clone was recorded a few times. The chain uses TRBV5-6 and TRBJ2-3; TRBD2 agrees at 10 bases. J was trimmed by 0 bases and V by 0 bases; bases with no gene match: 4. There are 17 residues in the CDR3. Germline lookup yields CDR1 SGHDT and CDR2 YYEEEE. CDR3 protein: CASSLELAGASTDTQYF. DNA of the CDR3: TGTGCCAGCAGCTTGGAGCTAGCGGGGGCTAGCACAGATACGCAGTATTTT.

The chain links TRBV27 to TRBJ2-7; TRBD2 might be the D (6 bases). CDR1 and CDR2 (germline): MNHEY, SMNVEV (reference sequence). The CDR3 extends over 14 amino acids. V lost 8 bases, J lost 7 bases, and 21 bases lay in between. The chain's CDR3 is CASRTSTGLGEQYF. CDR3 DNA sequence: TGTGCCAGCCGAACTAGCACGGGACTCGGGGAGCAGTACTTC.

V is TRBV13 and J is TRBJ1-3; a possible D gene is TRBD1 (6 bases). The germline gives CDR1 PRHDT, CDR2 FYEKMQ (reference sequence). Deletions cut 3 bases from V and 4 bases from J, with 13 bases between. The CDR3 consists of 15 residues. CDR3 residues: CASSFGGGSGNTIYF. The CDR3 DNA follows: TGTGCCAGCAGCTTTGGTGGGGGCAGCGGAAACACCATATATTTT.

The V gene is TRBV10-1, the J gene TRBJ2-1; 8 bases agree with TRBD1. J was trimmed by 5 bases and V by 8 bases; bases with no gene match: 8. The CDR3 is 14 residues long. Germline V gene sequence: CDR1 WNHNN, CDR2 SYGVQD (reference sequence). The CDR3 DNA sequence: TGCGCCAGCCAAACCGGACAGGGTAACAATGAGCAGTTCTTC. It translates to CASQTGQGNNEQFF.

For the CDR3, the DNA is TGTGCCAGCAGTCCCCGGGGGACAGGTGGGGGCGGCTACACCTTC. Its protein is CASSPRGTGGGGYTF. The chain joins TRBV27 to TRBJ1-2; 8 bases agree with TRBD1. This CDR3 is built from 15 residues. Trimming removed 5 bases from V and 8 bases from J; junction bases left unmatched: 13. Germline CDR1 and CDR2: MNHEY and SMNVEV (reference sequence).

The CDR3 region is CASSLLAYYGYTF. Written as DNA, the CDR3 is TGTGCCAGCAGCTTATTGGCCTACTATGGCTACACCTTC. The rearrangement links TRBV7-2 to TRBJ1-2; D gene uncertain. Trimming cost V 2 bases and J 3 bases, with 7 bases left between them. Germline assignment: CDR1 SGHTA and CDR2 FQGNSA. The CDR3 contains 13 residues.

V is TRBV19 and J is TRBJ1-5; D remains unclear. The CDR3 consists of 18 residues. The germline CDR1 and CDR2 sequences are LNHDA and SQIVND (reference sequence). With 7 bases removed from V and 0 bases from J, the gap between germline ends came to 22 bases. The CDR3 region is CASNQDSLIFNSNQPQHF. The CDR3 coding sequence is TGTGCCAGTAACCAGGACTCCCTAATCTTTAATAGCAATCAGCCCCAGCATTTT.

J is TRBJ1-1 and V is TRBV13; D possibly corresponds to TRBD1 (5 bases). V dropped 5 bases and J dropped 6 bases, with 10 bases sitting between them. Germline CDR1 is PRHDT and CDR2 is FYEKMQ (reference sequence). The CDR3 extends over 12 amino acids. In DNA, the CDR3 is TGTGCCAGCAGCCCCCAGGGATCTGAAGCTTTCTTT. Its translation: CASSPQGSEAFF.

This sequence joins TRBV13 and TRBJ2-3, with TRBD2 matching over 12 bases. The CDR3 contains 18 residues. Germline V gene sequence: CDR1 PRHDT, CDR2 FYEKMQ (reference sequence). After removal of 2 bases from V and 1 base from J, the junction contained 7 bases not matched to a gene. The CDR3 spells CASSLLSSGRVGTDTQYF. The CDR3 nucleotides are TGTGCCAGCAGCTTACTCTCTAGCGGGAGGGTAGGCACAGATACGCAGTATTTT.

The rearrangement joins TRBV6-9 to TRBJ1-6; 8 nucleotides line up with TRBD1. The J segment lost 9 bases and the V segment lost 7 bases, leaving 8 bases of the junction unmatched. CDR3 size: 14 residues. The germline CDR1 and CDR2 sequences are MNHGY and SVAAGI. The CDR3 sequence is CASTNRGRISPLHF. CDR3 nucleotides: TGTGCCAGCACAAACAGGGGGAGAATTTCACCCCTCCACTTT.

This clone was detected only once. The rearrangement joins TRBV4-1 to TRBJ2-2; 7 bases align to TRBD1. V shed 0 bases, J shed 13 bases, and the junction held 8 bases outside the gene matches. CDR3 size: 14 residues. Germline V lookup: CDR1 MGHRA, CDR2 YSYEKL. DNA for the CDR3: TGCGCCAGCAGCCAAGATGAGGGGGCGGATTCGCTGTTTTTT. The encoded protein is CASSQDEGADSLFF.

The chain has TRBV7-2 and TRBJ2-2; TRBD2 might be the D (5 bases). V lost 2 bases to trimming and J lost 6 bases, with 16 bases between them. CDR3 length equals 16 residues. The germline CDR1 and CDR2 sequences are SGHTA and FQGNSA. This CDR3 reads CASSLLNPGIAGELFF. The CDR3 coding sequence is TGTGCCAGCAGCTTACTTAATCCGGGGATCGCCGGGGAGCTGTTTTTT.

The J gene is TRBJ2-1, the V gene TRBV6-5, with 8 positions matching TRBD2. After removal of 2 bases from V and 0 bases from J, the junction contained 3 bases not matched to a gene. CDR1 and CDR2 from the germline V gene are MNHEY and SVGAGI. This CDR3 has 16 residues. The DNA of the CDR3 is TGTGCCAGCAGTTACGGCGGGAGGATCTCCTACAATGAGCAGTTCTTC. It translates to CASSYGGRISYNEQFF.